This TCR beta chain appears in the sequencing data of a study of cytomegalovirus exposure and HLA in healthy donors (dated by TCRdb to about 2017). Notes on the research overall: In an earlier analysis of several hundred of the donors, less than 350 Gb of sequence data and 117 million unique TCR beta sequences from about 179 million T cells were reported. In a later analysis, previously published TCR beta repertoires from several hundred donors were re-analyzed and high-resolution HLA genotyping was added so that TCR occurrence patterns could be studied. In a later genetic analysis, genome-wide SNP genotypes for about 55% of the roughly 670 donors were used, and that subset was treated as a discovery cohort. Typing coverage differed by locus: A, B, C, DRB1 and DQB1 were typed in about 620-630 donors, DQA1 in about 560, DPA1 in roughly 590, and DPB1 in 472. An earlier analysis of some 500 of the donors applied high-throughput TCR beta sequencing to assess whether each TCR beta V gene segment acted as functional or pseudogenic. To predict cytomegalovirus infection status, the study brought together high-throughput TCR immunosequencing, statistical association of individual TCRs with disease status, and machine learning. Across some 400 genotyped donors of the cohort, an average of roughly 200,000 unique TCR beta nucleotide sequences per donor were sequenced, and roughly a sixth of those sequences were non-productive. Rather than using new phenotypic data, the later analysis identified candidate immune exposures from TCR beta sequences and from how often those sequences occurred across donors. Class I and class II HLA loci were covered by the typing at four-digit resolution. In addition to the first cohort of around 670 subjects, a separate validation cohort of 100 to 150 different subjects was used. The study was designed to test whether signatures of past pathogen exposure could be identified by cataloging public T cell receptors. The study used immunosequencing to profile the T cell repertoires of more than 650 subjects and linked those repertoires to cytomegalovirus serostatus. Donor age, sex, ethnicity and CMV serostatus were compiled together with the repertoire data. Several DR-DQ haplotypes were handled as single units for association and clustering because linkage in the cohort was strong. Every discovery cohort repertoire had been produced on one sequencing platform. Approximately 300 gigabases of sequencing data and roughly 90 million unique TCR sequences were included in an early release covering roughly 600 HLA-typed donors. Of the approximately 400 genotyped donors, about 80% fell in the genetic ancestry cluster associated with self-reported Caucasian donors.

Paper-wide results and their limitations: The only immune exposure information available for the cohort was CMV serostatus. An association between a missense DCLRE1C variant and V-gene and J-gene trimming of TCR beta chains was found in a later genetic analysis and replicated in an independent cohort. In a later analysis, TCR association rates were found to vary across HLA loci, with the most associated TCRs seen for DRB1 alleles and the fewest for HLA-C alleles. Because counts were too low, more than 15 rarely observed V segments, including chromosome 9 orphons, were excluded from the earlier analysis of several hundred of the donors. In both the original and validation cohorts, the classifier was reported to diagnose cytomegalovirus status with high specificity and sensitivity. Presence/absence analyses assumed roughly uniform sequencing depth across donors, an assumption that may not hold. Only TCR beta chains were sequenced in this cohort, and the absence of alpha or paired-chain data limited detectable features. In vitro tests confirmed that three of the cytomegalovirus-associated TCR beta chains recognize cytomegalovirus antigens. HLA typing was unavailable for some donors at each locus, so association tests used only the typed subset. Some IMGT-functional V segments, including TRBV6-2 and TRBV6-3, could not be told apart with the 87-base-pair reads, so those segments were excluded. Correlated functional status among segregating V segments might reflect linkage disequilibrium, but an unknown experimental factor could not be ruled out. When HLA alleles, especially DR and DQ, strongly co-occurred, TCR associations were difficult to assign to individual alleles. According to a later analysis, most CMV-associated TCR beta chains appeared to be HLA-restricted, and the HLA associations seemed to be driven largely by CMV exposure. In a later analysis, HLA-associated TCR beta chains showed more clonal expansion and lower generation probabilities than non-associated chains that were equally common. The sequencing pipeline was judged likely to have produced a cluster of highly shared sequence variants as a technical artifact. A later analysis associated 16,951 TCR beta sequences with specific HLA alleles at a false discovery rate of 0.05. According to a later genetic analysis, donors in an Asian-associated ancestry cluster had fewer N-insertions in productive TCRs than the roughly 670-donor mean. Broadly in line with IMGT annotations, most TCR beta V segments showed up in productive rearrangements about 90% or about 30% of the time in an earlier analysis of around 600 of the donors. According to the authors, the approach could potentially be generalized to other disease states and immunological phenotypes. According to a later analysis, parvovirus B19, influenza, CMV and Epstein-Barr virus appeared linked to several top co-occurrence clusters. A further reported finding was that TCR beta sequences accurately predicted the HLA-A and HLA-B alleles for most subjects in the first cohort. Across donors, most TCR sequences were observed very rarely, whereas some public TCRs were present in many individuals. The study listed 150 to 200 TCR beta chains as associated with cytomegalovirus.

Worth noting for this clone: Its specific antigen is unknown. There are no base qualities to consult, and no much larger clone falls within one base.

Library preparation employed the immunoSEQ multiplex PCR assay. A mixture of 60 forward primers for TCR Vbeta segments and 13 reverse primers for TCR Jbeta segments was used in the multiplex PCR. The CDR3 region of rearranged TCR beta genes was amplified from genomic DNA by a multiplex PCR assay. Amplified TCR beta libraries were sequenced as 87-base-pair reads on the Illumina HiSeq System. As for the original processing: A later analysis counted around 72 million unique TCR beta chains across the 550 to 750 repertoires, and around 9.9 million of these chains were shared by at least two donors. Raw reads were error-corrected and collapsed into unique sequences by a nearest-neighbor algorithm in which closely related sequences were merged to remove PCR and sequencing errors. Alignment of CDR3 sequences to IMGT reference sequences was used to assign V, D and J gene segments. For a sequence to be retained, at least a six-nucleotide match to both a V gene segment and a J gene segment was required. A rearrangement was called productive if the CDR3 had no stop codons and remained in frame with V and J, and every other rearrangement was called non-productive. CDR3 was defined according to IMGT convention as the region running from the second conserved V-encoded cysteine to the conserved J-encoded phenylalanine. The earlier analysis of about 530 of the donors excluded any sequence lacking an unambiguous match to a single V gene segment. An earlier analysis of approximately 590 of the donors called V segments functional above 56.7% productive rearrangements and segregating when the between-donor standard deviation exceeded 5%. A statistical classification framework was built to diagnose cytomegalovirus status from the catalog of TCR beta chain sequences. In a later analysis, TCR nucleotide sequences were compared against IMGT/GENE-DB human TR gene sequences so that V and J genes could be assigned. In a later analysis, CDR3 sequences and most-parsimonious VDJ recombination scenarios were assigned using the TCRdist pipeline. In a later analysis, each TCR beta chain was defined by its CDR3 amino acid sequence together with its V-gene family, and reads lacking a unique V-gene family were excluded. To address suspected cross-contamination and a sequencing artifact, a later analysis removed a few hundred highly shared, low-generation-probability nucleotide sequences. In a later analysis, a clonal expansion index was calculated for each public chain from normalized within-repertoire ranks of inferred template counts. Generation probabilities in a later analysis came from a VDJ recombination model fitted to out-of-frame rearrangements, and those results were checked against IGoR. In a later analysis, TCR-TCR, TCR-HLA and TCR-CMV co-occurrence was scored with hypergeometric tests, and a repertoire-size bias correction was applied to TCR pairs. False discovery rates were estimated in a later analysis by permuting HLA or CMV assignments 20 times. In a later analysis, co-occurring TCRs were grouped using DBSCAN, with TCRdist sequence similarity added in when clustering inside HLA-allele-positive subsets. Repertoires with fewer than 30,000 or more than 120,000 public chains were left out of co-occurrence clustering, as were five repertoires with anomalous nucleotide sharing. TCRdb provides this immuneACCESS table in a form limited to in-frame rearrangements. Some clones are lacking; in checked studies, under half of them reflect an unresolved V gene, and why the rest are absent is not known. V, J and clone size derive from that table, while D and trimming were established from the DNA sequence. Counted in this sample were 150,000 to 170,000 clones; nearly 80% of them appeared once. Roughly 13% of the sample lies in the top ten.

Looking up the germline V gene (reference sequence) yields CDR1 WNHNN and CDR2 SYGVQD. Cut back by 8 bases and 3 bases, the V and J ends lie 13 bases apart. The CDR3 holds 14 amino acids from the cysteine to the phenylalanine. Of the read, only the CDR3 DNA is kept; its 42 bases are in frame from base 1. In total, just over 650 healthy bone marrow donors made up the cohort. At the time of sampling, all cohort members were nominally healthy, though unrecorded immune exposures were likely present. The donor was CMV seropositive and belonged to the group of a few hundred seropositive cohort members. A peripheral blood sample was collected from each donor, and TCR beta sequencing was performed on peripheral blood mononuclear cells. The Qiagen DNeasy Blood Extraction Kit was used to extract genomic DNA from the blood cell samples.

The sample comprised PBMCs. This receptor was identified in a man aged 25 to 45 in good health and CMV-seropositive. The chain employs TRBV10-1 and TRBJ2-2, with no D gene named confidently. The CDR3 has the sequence CASRSQADTGELFF. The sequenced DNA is TGCGCCAGCCGGTCCCAGGCCGACACCGGGGAGCTGTTTTTT.